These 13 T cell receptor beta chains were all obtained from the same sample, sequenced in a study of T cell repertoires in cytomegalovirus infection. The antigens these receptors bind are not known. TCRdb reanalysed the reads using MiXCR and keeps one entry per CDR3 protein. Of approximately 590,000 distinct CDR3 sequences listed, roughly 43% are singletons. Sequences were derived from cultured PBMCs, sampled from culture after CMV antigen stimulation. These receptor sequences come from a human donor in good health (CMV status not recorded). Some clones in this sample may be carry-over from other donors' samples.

The CDR3 spells CARPLLRNEQYF. CDR3 bases: TGTGCCAGACCCCTACTACGGAACGAGCAGTACTTC. The chain combines TRBV19 with TRBJ2-7; no firm D call. The CDR3 totals 12 residues. Trimming left V 9 bases short and J 5 bases short, with 14 bases between. Germline V CDR1 and CDR2: LNHDA, SQIVND (reference sequence).

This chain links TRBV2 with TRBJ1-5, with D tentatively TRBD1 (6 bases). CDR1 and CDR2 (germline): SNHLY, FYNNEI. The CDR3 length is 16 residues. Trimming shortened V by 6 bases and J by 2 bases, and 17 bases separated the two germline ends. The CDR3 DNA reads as TGTGCCAGCAGGGCCAAACAGGGCGGCGGCAATCAGCCCCAGCATTTT. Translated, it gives CASRAKQGGGNQPQHF.

The CDR3 DNA follows: TGTGCCAGCAGCTATCGAACCTTCGGGGAGGGAGATACCACAGATACGCAGTATTTT. Translation gives CASSYRTFGEGDTTDTQYF. The V gene is TRBV7-4, the J gene TRBJ2-3; 7 bases align to TRBD2. The CDR3 spans 19 residues. The J segment lost 2 bases and the V segment lost 4 bases, leaving 18 bases of the junction unmatched. Germline V gene data show CDR1 as SGHVT and CDR2 as SQSDAQ.

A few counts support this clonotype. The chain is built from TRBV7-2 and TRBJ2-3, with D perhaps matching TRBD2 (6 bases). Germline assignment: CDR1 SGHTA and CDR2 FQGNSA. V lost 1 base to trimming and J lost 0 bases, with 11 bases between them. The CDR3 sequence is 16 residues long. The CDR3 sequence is CASSLGRDRSTDTQYF. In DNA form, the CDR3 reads TGTGCCAGCAGCTTAGGGCGGGATCGGAGCACAGATACGCAGTATTTT.

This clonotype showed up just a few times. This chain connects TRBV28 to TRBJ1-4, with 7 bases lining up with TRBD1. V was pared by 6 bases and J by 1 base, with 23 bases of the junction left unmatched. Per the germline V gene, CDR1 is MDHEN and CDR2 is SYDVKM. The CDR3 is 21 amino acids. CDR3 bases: TGTGCCAGCAGGCGGGACAGTATTAATTCTTGGCGTTCCGGAACTAATGAAAAACTGTTTTTT. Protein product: CASRRDSINSWRSGTNEKLFF. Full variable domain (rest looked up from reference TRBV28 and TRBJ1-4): DVKVTQSSRYLVKRTGEKVFLECVQDMDHENMFWYRQDPGLGLRLIYFSYDVKMKEKGDIPEGYSVSREKKERFSLILESASTNQTSMYLCASRRDSINSWRSGTNEKLFFGSGTQLSVL.

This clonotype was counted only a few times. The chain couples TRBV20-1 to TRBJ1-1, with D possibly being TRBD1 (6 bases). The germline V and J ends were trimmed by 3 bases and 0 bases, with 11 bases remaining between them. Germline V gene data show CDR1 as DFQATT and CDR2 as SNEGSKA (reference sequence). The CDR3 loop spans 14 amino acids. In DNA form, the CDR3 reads TGCAGTGCTAGCCGGGACACCCTGAACACTGAAGCTTTCTTT. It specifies CSASRDTLNTEAFF.

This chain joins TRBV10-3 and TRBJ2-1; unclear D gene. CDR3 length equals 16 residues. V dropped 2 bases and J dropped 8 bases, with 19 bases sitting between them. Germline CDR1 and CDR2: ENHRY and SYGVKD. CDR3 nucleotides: TGTGCCATCAGTGAGGCTAGTTTTTGGGCCGACGATGAGCAGTTCTTC. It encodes CAISEASFWADDEQFF.

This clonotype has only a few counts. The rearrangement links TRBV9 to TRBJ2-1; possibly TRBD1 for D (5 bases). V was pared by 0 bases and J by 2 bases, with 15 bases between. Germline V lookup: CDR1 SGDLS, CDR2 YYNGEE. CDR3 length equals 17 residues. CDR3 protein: CASSVGGGDSPYNEQFF. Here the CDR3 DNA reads TGTGCCAGCAGCGTAGGGGGCGGTGACTCGCCCTACAATGAGCAGTTCTTC.

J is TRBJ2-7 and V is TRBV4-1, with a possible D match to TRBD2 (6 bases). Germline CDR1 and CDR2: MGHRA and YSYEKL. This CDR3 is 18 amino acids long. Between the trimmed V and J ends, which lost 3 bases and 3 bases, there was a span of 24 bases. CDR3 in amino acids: CASSHNTGLLGGYYEQYF. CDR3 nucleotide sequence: TGCGCCAGCAGCCACAACACCGGCCTCCTAGGAGGGTACTACGAGCAGTACTTC.

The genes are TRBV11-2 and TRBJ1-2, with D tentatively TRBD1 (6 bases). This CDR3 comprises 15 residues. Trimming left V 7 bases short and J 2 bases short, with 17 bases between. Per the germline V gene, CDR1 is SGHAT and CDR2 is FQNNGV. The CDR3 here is CASIPTTGSNYGYTF. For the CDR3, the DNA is TGTGCCAGCATACCCACGACAGGCTCGAACTATGGCTACACCTTC.

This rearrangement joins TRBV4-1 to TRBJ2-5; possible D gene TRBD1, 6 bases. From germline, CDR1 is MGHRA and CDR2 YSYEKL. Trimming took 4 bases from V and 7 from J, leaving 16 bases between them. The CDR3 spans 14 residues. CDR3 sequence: CASSPSDSLTTQYF. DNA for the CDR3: TGCGCCAGCAGCCCTTCGGACAGTCTTACGACCCAGTACTTC.

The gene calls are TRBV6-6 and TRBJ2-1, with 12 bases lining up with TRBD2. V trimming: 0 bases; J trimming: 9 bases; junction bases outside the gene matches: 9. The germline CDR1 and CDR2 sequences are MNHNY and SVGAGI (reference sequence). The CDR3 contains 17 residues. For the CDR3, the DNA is TGTGCCAGCAGTTACTCGGTAGGGACTAGCGGGTTGGGTGAGCAGTTCTTC. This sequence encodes CASSYSVGTSGLGEQFF.

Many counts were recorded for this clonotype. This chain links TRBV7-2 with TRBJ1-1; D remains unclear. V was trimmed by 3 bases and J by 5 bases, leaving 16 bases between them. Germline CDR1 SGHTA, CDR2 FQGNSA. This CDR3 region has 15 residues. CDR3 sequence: CASSFSSRTATEAFF. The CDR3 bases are TGTGCCAGCAGCTTTTCTTCCAGGACGGCAACTGAAGCTTTCTTT. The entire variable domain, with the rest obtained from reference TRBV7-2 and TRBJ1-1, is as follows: GAGVSQSPSNKVTEKGKDVELRCDPISGHTALYWYRQSLGQGLEFLIYFQGNSAPDKSGLPSDRFSAERTGGSVSTLTIQRTQQEDSAVYLCASSFSSRTATEAFFGQGTRLTVV.